This T cell receptor beta chain was captured by sequencing in a study of CD8 T cells in ankylosing spondylitis. This clonotype was observed many times. TCRdb itself ran the 5' RACE reads through MiXCR, one entry per CDR3 protein. The data hold around 230,000 distinct CDR3 sequences, with approximately 8.4% observed a single time. V gave up 0 bases and J gave up 2 bases, with 6 bases separating them. Germline V gene data show CDR1 as KGHDR and CDR2 as SFDVKD. CDR3 length: 14 residues. This TCR was sampled from a female donor with ankylosing spondylitis or in good health (not recorded which). The chain uses TRBV24-1 and TRBJ1-2; TRBD1 might be the D (5 bases). The sample was blood, either unsorted or a sorted T cell fraction (not recorded which). The CDR3 DNA reads TGTGCCACCAGTGATTTGGACAGAAACTATGGCTACACCTTC. As protein: CATSDLDRNYGYTF.